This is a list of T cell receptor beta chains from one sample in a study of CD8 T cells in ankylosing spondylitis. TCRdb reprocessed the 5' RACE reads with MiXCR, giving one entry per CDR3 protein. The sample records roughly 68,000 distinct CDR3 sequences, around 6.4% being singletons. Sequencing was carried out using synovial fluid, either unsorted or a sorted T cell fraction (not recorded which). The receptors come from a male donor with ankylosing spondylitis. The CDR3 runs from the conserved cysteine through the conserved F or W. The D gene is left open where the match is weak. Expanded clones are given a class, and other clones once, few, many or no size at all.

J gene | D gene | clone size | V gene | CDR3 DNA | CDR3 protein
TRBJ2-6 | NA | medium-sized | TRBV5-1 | TGCGCCAGCAGCTTTGGGTTTGCTGGGGCCAACGTCCTGACTTTC | CASSFGFAGANVLTF
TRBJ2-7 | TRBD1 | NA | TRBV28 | TGTGCCAGCAGAGACAGGGGGCCCACCTACGAGCAGTACTTC | CASRDRGPTYEQYF
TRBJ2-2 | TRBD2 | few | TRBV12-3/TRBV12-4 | TGTGCCAGCAGTTGGGATAGCGGGCTCACCGGGGAGCTGTTTTTT | CASSWDSGLTGELFF
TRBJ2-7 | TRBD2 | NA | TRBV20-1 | TGCAGTGCTCCTCCGGGACTAGCGGGAGTAGACGAGCAGTACTTC | CSAPPGLAGVDEQYF
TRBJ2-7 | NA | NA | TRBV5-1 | TGCGCCAGCAGCTTGGGAGGATGGAGTTCCGAGCAGTACTTC | CASSLGGWSSEQYF
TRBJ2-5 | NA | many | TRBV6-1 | TGTGCCAGCGAGGCGGGACGAGGGCGGGAGACCCAGTACTTC | CASEAGRGRETQYF
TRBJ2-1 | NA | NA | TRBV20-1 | TGCAGTGCTCGTGGGGGGAGTAGTGCAGGGAAGGGTGAGCAGTTCTTC | CSARGGSSAGKGEQFF
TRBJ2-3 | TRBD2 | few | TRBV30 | TGTGCCTGGAGTGCCCTCTCAACTAGCGGGTTCGAGGGGGGCACAGATACGCAGTATTTT | CAWSALSTSGFEGGTDTQYF
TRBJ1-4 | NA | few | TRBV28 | TGTGCCAGCAGCCATAGGGGTAGGGGTAATGAAAAACTGTTTTTT | CASSHRGRGNEKLFF
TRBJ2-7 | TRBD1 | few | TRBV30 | TGTGCCTGGGACCAGGGGGTTGAGTACGAGCAGTACTTC | CAWDQGVEYEQYF
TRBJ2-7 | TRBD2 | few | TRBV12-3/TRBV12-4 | TGTGCCAGCAGTTTAGAGCTAGCGGGAAACTCCGAGCAGTACTTC | CASSLELAGNSEQYF
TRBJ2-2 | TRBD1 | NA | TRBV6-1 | TGTGCCAGCAGGACACCGGGACAGGGGAGGACCGGGGAGCTGTTTTTT | CASRTPGQGRTGELFF
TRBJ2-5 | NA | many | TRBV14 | TGTGCCAGCAGCCAGACAGGTCAAGAGACCCAGTACTTC | CASSQTGQETQYF
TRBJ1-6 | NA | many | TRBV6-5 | TGTGCCAGCAGTTACTCGCAGGGGCCCAATTCACCCCTCCACTTT | CASSYSQGPNSPLHF
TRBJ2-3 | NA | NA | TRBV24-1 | TGTGCCACCAGTCCTACCGGGGTACGGGCAGATACGCAGTATTTT | CATSPTGVRADTQYF
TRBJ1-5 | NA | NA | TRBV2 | TGTGCCAGCAGTGAAGTGGCAGGGCATCAGCCCCAGCATTTT | CASSEVAGHQPQHF
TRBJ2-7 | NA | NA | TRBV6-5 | TGTGCCAGCAGTTCGGATCGCCTCTCCGAGCAGTACTTC | CASSSDRLSEQYF